This is a list of T cell receptor beta chains from one sample in a study of blood T cell repertoires in COVID-19. Here immunoSEQ multiplex PCR was the method, and the copy in TCRdb shows in-frame clones only, minus some. The data hold about 190,000 clones, with approximately 78% observed a single time. Sequenced material: PBMCs or T cells enriched from blood (not recorded which). Receptors originate from a woman aged 50 to 60 who had recovered from COVID-19. The CDR3 runs from the conserved cysteine through the conserved F or W. D genes are given only for firm matches. The size entry is marked missing in some rows and otherwise reads once, few, many or a size class.

J gene,D gene,V gene,clone size,CDR3 DNA,CDR3 protein
TRBJ1-5,.,TRBV28,.,TGTGCCAGCAGTTCCACAGGAGACTATCAGCCCCAGCATTTT,CASSSTGDYQPQHF
TRBJ2-7,.,TRBV28,.,TGTGCCAGCAGTACTACATCGGACACCAACTACGAGCAGTACTTC,CASSTTSDTNYEQYF
TRBJ2-7,TRBD2,TRBV7-8,.,TGTGCCAGCAGCTTAGGGCGGGAGGGCCTCTACGAGCAGTACTTC,CASSLGREGLYEQYF
TRBJ2-7,TRBD1,TRBV28,once,TGTGCCAGCAGTTCCGGGACAGGGGTCCACGAGCAGTACTTC,CASSSGTGVHEQYF
TRBJ2-3,TRBD2,TRBV5-4,.,TGTGCCAGCAGCTCTGGCGGGAGTTCAGATACGCAGTATTTT,CASSSGGSSDTQYF
TRBJ2-2,.,TRBV5-5,.,TGTGCCAGCAGCTTGGCGACAGCGAACACCGGGGAGCTGTTTTTT,CASSLATANTGELFF
TRBJ2-1,TRBD2,TRBV7-9,.,TGTGCCAGCAGCTTATTAACAGCGGGGAGATACAATGAGCAGTTCTTC,CASSLLTAGRYNEQFF
TRBJ2-7,.,TRBV4-1,once,TGCGCCAGCAGCCAGGCGCCGGACAGTTCGGTATACGAGCAGTACTTC,CASSQAPDSSVYEQYF
TRBJ2-4,.,TRBV10-1,once,TGCGCCGGCAGTGAGAGCCCTCCGCTCTGGAGGGCCAAAAACATTCAGTACTTC,CAGSESPPLWRAKNIQYF
TRBJ1-6,TRBD1,TRBV7-2,.,TGTGCCAGCAGCTACCGGACAGGGGAGTCACCCCTCCACTTT,CASSYRTGESPLHF
TRBJ2-7,.,TRBV18,.,TGTGCCAGCTCAGAACGAGGTTACGAGCAGTACTTC,CASSERGYEQYF